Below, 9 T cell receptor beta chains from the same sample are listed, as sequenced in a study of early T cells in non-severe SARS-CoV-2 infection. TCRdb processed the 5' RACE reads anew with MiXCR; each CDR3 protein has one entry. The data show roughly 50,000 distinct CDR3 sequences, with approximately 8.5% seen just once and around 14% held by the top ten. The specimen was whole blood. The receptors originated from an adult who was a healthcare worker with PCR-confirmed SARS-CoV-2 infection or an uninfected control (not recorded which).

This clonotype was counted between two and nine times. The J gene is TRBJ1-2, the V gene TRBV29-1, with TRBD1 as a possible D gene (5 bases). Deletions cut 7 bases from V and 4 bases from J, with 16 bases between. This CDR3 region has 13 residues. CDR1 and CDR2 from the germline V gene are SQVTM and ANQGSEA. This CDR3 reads CSGAEGLGYGYTF. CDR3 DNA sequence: TGCAGCGGGGCGGAGGGGCTTGGCTATGGCTACACCTTC.

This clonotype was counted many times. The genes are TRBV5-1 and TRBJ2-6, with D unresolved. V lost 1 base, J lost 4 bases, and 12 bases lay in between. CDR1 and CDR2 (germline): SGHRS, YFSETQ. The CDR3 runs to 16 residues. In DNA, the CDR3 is TGCGCCAGCAGCTTGTTCGAGGCCGCAGGGGCCAACGTCCTGACTTTC. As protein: CASSLFEAAGANVLTF.

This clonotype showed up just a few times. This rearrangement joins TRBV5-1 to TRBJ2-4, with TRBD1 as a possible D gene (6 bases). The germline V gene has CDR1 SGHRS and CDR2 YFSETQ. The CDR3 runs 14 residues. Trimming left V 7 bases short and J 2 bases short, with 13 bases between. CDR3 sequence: CASYHQGSKNIQYF. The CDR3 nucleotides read TGCGCCAGCTACCATCAGGGGTCCAAAAACATTCAGTACTTC.

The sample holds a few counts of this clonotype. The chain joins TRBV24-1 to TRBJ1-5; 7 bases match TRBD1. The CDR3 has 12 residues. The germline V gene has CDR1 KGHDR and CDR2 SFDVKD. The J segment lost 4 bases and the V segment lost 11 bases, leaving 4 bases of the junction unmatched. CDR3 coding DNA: TGTGCCATCGGGACAGAAAATCAGCCCCAGCATTTT. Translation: CAIGTENQPQHF.

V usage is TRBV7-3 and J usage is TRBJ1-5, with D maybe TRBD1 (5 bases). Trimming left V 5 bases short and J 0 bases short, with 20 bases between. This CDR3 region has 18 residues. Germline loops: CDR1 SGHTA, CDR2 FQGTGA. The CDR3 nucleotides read TGTGCCAGCAGCCCGCTGGGGACCAAATCATATAGCAATCAGCCCCAGCATTTT. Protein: CASSPLGTKSYSNQPQHF.

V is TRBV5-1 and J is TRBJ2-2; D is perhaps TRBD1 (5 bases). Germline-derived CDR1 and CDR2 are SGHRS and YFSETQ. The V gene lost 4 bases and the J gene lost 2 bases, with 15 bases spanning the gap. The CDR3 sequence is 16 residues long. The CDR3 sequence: CASSRDRALNTGELFF. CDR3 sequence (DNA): TGCGCCAGCAGCCGTGACAGAGCCCTAAACACCGGGGAGCTGTTTTTT. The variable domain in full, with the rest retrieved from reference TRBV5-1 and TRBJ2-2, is KAGVTQTPRYLIKTRGQQVTLSCSPISGHRSVSWYQQTPGQGLQFLFEYFSETQRNKGNFPGRFSGRQFSNSRSEMNVSTLELGDSALYLCASSRDRALNTGELFFGEGSRLTVL.

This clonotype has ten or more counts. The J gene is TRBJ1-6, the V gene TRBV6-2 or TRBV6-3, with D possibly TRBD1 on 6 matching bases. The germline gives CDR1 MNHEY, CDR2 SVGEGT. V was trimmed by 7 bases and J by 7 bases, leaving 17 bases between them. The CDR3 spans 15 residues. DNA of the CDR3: TGTGCCAGCAACCCCGTCGACAGGCGGAATTCACCCCTCCACTTT. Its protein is CASNPVDRRNSPLHF.

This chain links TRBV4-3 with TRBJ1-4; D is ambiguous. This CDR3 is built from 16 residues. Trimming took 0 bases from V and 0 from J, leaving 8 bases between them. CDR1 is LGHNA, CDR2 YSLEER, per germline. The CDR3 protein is CASSQELSPTNEKLFF. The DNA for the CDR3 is TGCGCCAGCAGCCAAGAGCTCAGCCCAACTAATGAAAAACTGTTTTTT.

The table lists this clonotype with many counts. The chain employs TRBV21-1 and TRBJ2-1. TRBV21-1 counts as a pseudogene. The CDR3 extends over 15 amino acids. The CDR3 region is CASSKAWGSYNEQFF. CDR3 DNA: TGTGCCAGCAGCAAAGCTTGGGGCTCCTACAATGAGCAGTTCTTC.